The 31 T cell receptor beta chains below all came from one sample that was sequenced in a study of blood T cell repertoires in COVID-19. TCRdb keeps only in-frame clones here, not all; method: immunoSEQ multiplex PCR. This table holds approximately 280,000 clones, around 85% found once. Specimen: peripheral blood. Source of these receptors: a middle-aged man with active or convalescent COVID-19.

This chain connects TRBV7-2 to TRBJ1-6; tentatively, D is TRBD1 (5 bases). The CDR3 runs to 14 residues. Germline-derived CDR1 and CDR2 are SGHTA and FQGNSA. Trimming stripped 5 bases from V and 10 bases from J, with 15 bases between. This CDR3 is CASSVGGSGSPLHF. The CDR3 DNA follows: TGTGCCAGCAGCGTTGGGGGGTCCGGGTCACCCCTCCACTTT.

J is TRBJ2-3 and V is TRBV5-1, with TRBD1 matching over 9 bases. Germline CDR1 SGHRS, CDR2 YFSETQ. This CDR3 has 16 residues. J gave up 7 bases and V 2 bases, and 11 bases lay outside the gene matches. The CDR3 is CASSLSGTGFGNTQYF. The CDR3, as DNA: TGCGCCAGCAGCTTATCAGGGACAGGGTTCGGAAATACGCAGTATTTT.

The rearrangement uses TRBV12-3 or TRBV12-4 and TRBJ1-2; 8 bases are shared with TRBD1. J gave up 7 bases and V 4 bases, and 5 bases lay outside the gene matches. The CDR3 runs to 13 residues. The DNA for the CDR3 is TGTGCCAGCAGTTCGACAGGGGCTGGTGGCTACACCTTC. Its translation: CASSSTGAGGYTF.

This clone was seen a handful of times. The chain uses TRBV6-2 or TRBV6-3 and TRBJ2-7; possible D gene TRBD2, 6 bases. Germline V gene data show CDR1 as MNHEY and CDR2 as SVGEGT. Trimming left V 4 bases short and J 1 base short, with 20 bases between. The CDR3 consists of 17 residues. The CDR3 nucleotides are TGTGCCAGCAGTTCCCAGCGTTCTGGGACTGTTTCCTACGAGCAGTACTTC. It encodes CASSSQRSGTVSYEQYF.

The chain is built from TRBV30 and TRBJ1-1, with no clear D. The germline V gene has CDR1 GTSNPN and CDR2 SVGIG (reference sequence). This CDR3 has 10 residues. V gave up 5 bases and J gave up 7 bases, with 8 bases separating them. The CDR3 here is CAWVEVEAFF. For the CDR3, the DNA is TGTGCCTGGGTAGAGGTTGAAGCTTTCTTT.

The chain is built from TRBV7-3 and TRBJ2-2; D unresolved. V shed 0 bases and J shed 5 bases, with 4 bases lying between them. CDR3 length: 13 residues. Germline CDR1 SGHTA, CDR2 FQGTGA. In nucleotides, the CDR3 is TGTGCCAGCAGCTTAACCGTTACCGGGGAGCTGTTTTTT. It encodes CASSLTVTGELFF.

The chain couples TRBV18 to TRBJ2-2; a possible D gene is TRBD1 (5 bases). The CDR3 has 15 amino acids. The germline V gene encodes CDR1 KGHSH and CDR2 LQKENI. V was cut by 6 bases and J by 4 bases, with 15 bases left in between. CDR3 amino acids: CASSPKGMPTGELFF. CDR3 bases: TGTGCCAGCTCCCCTAAGGGGATGCCCACCGGGGAGCTGTTTTTT.

This clone was seen a handful of times. The chain joins TRBV5-5 to TRBJ2-5, with TRBD2 matching 8 bases. The CDR3 has 15 residues. Trimming cost V 0 bases and J 1 base; bases outside gene matches: 2. The germline gives CDR1 SGHKS, CDR2 YYEKEE (reference sequence). In nucleotides, the CDR3 is TGTGCCAGCAGCTTGGGCGGGGGGACCCAAGAGACCCAGTACTTC. It encodes CASSLGGGTQETQYF.

A remark on this clone: Other DNA sequences within the sample encode an identical CDR3. This chain links TRBV18 with TRBJ2-7; 9 bases align to TRBD2. The CDR3 has 14 amino acids. Germline V gene lookup returns CDR1 KGHSH and CDR2 LQKENI. The V gene end was trimmed by 2 bases and the J gene end by 4 bases; junction bases not matched to a gene: 3. The CDR3 is CASSPGLAGYEQYF. In DNA, the CDR3 is TGTGCCAGCTCACCAGGGCTAGCGGGGTACGAGCAGTACTTC. Drawing the rest from reference TRBV18 and TRBJ2-7, the complete variable domain is NAGVMQNPRHLVRRRGQEARLRCSPMKGHSHVYWYRQLPEEGLKFMVYLQKENIIDESGMPKERFSAEFPKEGPSILRIQQVVRGDSAAYFCASSPGLAGYEQYFGPGTRLTVT.

The CDR3 DNA reads TGTGCCAGCAGCGTTGGACAGGGAAGCGGGCGCACCGGGGAGCTGTTTTTT. It encodes CASSVGQGSGRTGELFF. The chain carries TRBV7-6 and TRBJ2-2; the match to TRBD1 covers 8 bases. The V gene end was trimmed by 5 bases and the J gene end by 4 bases; junction bases not matched to a gene: 12. Germline lookup yields CDR1 SGHVS and CDR2 FNYEAQ. This CDR3 spans 17 amino acids.

The count of this clone is one. V gene TRBV6-6 combines with J gene TRBJ2-1, with TRBD2 identical over 10 bases. The V gene end was trimmed by 2 bases and the J gene end by 9 bases; junction bases not matched to a gene: 10. CDR1 and CDR2 from the germline V gene are MNHNY and SVGAGI (reference sequence). The CDR3 has 16 amino acids. In nucleotides, the CDR3 is TGTGCCAGCAGTTACGGGGGGCCTAGCGGGAGCTCTGAGCAGTTCTTC. Its translation is CASSYGGPSGSSEQFF.

This chain uses TRBV30 with TRBJ1-5; D is unclear. This CDR3 spans 14 amino acids. Germline V gene lookup returns CDR1 GTSNPN and CDR2 SVGIG (reference sequence). Trimming left V 2 bases short and J 6 bases short, with 14 bases between. The CDR3 protein is CAWSPNPGVQPQHF. CDR3 sequence (DNA): TGTGCCTGGAGTCCCAACCCTGGAGTTCAGCCCCAGCATTTT.

The table lists this clone with a few counts. The sample carries other DNA sequences with the same CDR3. This CDR3 is CASSLATGATDTQYF. For the CDR3, the DNA is TGTGCCAGCAGCTTAGCGACAGGAGCAACAGATACGCAGTATTTT. The chain recombines TRBV7-9 with TRBJ2-3; D is possibly TRBD1 (6 bases). Germline CDR1 reads SEHNR; CDR2 reads FQNEAQ (reference sequence). Trimming removed 0 bases at V and 3 bases at J, with 10 bases between. The CDR3 is 15 residues long.

The V gene is TRBV9, the J gene TRBJ1-1; tentatively, D is TRBD1 (5 bases). The CDR3 has 14 amino acids. With 0 bases removed from V and 5 bases from J, the gap between germline ends came to 11 bases. Germline assignment: CDR1 SGDLS and CDR2 YYNGEE. CDR3 DNA: TGTGCCAGCAGCGTAGGCCCGGGGGTTACTGAAGCTTTCTTT. It yields the protein CASSVGPGVTEAFF.

V usage is TRBV9 and J usage is TRBJ2-3; D possibly corresponds to TRBD2 (5 bases). V lost 6 bases, J lost 5 bases, and 16 bases lay in between. CDR3 length: 14 amino acids. Germline V CDR1 and CDR2: SGDLS, YYNGEE. CDR3 in amino acids: CASTVGAEVDTQYF. The DNA for the CDR3 is TGTGCCAGCACGGTGGGAGCCGAGGTAGATACGCAGTATTTT.

V is TRBV27 and J is TRBJ1-1, with D maybe TRBD1 (5 bases). The germline V gene has CDR1 MNHEY and CDR2 SMNVEV (reference sequence). Between the trimmed V and J ends, which lost 7 bases and 0 bases, there was a span of 9 bases. The CDR3 is 13 amino acids. The CDR3 nucleotides are TGTGCCAGCATTGACAGTATGAACACTGAAGCTTTCTTT. This encodes CASIDSMNTEAFF.

The table lists this clone with a few counts. The V and J genes are TRBV6-2 or TRBV6-3 and TRBJ1-2; D unresolved. There are 12 residues in the CDR3. Germline assignment: CDR1 MNHEY and CDR2 SVGEGT. V was trimmed by 2 bases and J by 4 bases, leaving 5 bases between them. In DNA, the CDR3 is TGTGCCAGCAGTTACGAGAGCTATGGCTACACCTTC. Encoded protein: CASSYESYGYTF.

V gene TRBV28 combines with J gene TRBJ1-2; D remains ambiguous. The ends were cut back, 11 bases at V and 2 bases at J, with 18 bases in the middle. This CDR3 comprises 14 residues. The germline V gene has CDR1 MDHEN and CDR2 SYDVKM. The CDR3 DNA is TGTGCCGTCAACAACCGCCCCCGCAACTATGGCTACACCTTC. Protein sequence: CAVNNRPRNYGYTF.

The V and J genes are TRBV4-1 and TRBJ1-4; no reliable D call. V lost 1 base and J lost 0, with 9 bases in between. CDR3 length: 16 amino acids. Per germline, CDR1 MGHRA and CDR2 YSYEKL. Written as DNA, the CDR3 is TGCGCCAGCAGCCAAGGTGCGGGGACAACTAATGAAAAACTGTTTTTT. Protein sequence: CASSQGAGTTNEKLFF.

The chain links TRBV6-2 or TRBV6-3 to TRBJ2-2; 10 bases fit TRBD2. Germline V CDR1 and CDR2: MNHEY, SVGEGT. The J segment lost 0 bases and the V segment lost 2 bases, leaving 12 bases of the junction unmatched. This CDR3 is built from 20 residues. The chain's CDR3 is CASSYPGHPSGRANTGELFF. The CDR3 DNA reads TGTGCCAGCAGTTACCCCGGCCATCCAAGCGGGAGGGCGAACACCGGGGAGCTGTTTTTT.

The rearrangement joins TRBV3-1 (or the pseudogene TRBV3-2) to TRBJ1-1, with 10 bases fitting TRBD1. Looked up from germline, CDR1 is LGHDT and CDR2 is YNNKEL (reference sequence). Germline trimming cut 6 bases from V and 4 bases from J; bases unmatched to any gene: 2. The CDR3 runs 13 residues. The CDR3 sequence is CASRGTGATEAFF. The CDR3 DNA reads TGTGCCAGCAGGGGGACAGGGGCCACTGAAGCTTTCTTT.

This chain links TRBV5-4 with TRBJ2-2, with 10 bases matching TRBD2. The CDR3 is 16 amino acids. Trimming at V came to 1 base and at J to 7 bases, leaving 7 bases not matched to a gene. Germline-derived CDR1 and CDR2 are SGHNT and YYREEE (reference sequence). The CDR3 DNA follows: TGTGCCAGCAGCTTGCGTCTAGCGGGAGTGAGCGGGGAGCTGTTTTTT. This translates into CASSLRLAGVSGELFF.

This sequence joins TRBV9 and TRBJ1-5, with D possibly TRBD1 on 5 matching bases. The length of the CDR3 is 15 residues. In germline, CDR1 is SGDLS, CDR2 YYNGEE. Trimming removed 4 bases from V and 7 bases from J, with 18 bases in between. DNA for the CDR3: TGTGCCAGCAGCTCCACGGGAGGGGTGGACCAGCCCCAGCATTTT. This translates into CASSSTGGVDQPQHF. Drawing the rest from reference TRBV9 and TRBJ1-5, the complete variable domain is DSGVTQTPKHLITATGQRVTLRCSPRSGDLSVYWYQQSLDQGLQFLIQYYNGEERAKGNILERFSAQQFPDLHSELNLSSLELGDSALYFCASSSTGGVDQPQHFGDGTRLSIL.

The rearrangement uses TRBV5-1 and TRBJ2-3; D may be TRBD1 (6 bases). The CDR3 has 15 residues. Between the trimmed V and J ends, which lost 2 bases and 3 bases, there was a span of 13 bases. Looked up from germline, CDR1 is SGHRS and CDR2 is YFSETQ. CDR3 amino acids: CASSLEQGVTDTQYF. The CDR3, as DNA: TGCGCCAGCAGCTTAGAACAGGGTGTAACAGATACGCAGTATTTT.

This clone was observed a handful of times. The chain carries TRBV24-1 and TRBJ2-5; tentative D call: TRBD2 (6 bases). The length of the CDR3 is 15 residues. Germline V gene sequence: CDR1 KGHDR, CDR2 SFDVKD. Between the trimmed V and J ends, which lost 3 bases and 4 bases, there was a span of 14 bases. This CDR3 reads CATSDIREAGETQYF. DNA for the CDR3: TGTGCCACCAGTGATATCAGGGAGGCTGGAGAGACCCAGTACTTC.

The V gene is TRBV28, the J gene TRBJ1-1, with D possibly TRBD1 on 5 matching bases. The germline V gene encodes CDR1 MDHEN and CDR2 SYDVKM. The CDR3 has 15 residues. Trimming left V 4 bases short and J 1 base short, with 13 bases between. The CDR3 DNA follows: TGTGCCAGCAGTTCTGGGGGGTCTGGGAACACTGAAGCTTTCTTT. It is translated as CASSSGGSGNTEAFF.

The genes are TRBV5-6 and TRBJ1-4, with TRBD1 matching 8 bases. Germline trimming cut 4 bases from V and 4 bases from J; bases unmatched to any gene: 3. CDR3 size: 14 residues. CDR1 and CDR2 (germline): SGHDT, YYEEEE. In nucleotides, the CDR3 is TGTGCCAGCAGCCTGGACAGGGTTAATGAAAAACTGTTTTTT. Translating gives CASSLDRVNEKLFF.

J is TRBJ1-3 and V is TRBV28; D remains ambiguous. The germline CDR1 and CDR2 sequences are MDHEN and SYDVKM. The CDR3 covers 13 residues. With 7 bases removed from V and 0 bases from J, the gap between germline ends came to 7 bases. CDR3 DNA sequence: TGTGCCAGCATCCAGTACTCTGGAAACACCATATATTTT. Its translation: CASIQYSGNTIYF.

V and J are TRBV6-5 and TRBJ1-4, with TRBD1 as a possible D gene (5 bases). This CDR3 has 13 amino acids. V was clipped by 7 bases and J by 4 bases, with 10 bases between them. Germline values: CDR1 MNHEY, CDR2 SVGAGI. For the CDR3, the DNA is TGTGCCAGCACGCGGGGCGGTAATGAAAAACTGTTTTTT. Its protein is CASTRGGNEKLFF.

CDR3 bases: TGTGCCAGCAGTCCCGGGGGGACTAGAAAAGAGACCCAGTACTTC. Protein sequence: CASSPGGTRKETQYF. V gene TRBV6-2 or TRBV6-3 combines with J gene TRBJ2-5; TRBD2 agrees at 8 bases. V shed 5 bases, J shed 3 bases, and the junction held 8 bases outside the gene matches. The germline V gene encodes CDR1 MNHEY and CDR2 SVGEGT. The CDR3 has 15 amino acids.

This clone was observed a few times. In DNA form, the CDR3 reads TGTGCCAGCAGTCTCACTTTCCTGAACACTGAAGCTTTCTTT. This gives the protein CASSLTFLNTEAFF. The gene calls are TRBV27 and TRBJ1-1; the D is unclear. The CDR3 contains 14 residues. Germline V gives CDR1 MNHEY, CDR2 SMNVEV (reference sequence). The V end was cut by 5 bases, the J end by 0 bases, with 10 bases between.